The 24 T cell receptor beta chains below all came from one sample that was sequenced in a study of radiotherapy plus CTLA-4 blockade in lung cancer. The protocol was immunoSEQ multiplex PCR, while the TCRdb copy is restricted to in-frame clones and leaves out a portion. The sample lists 95,000 to 150,000 clones, around 89% seen once, with roughly 7% in the top ten. Source: peripheral blood, taken from a patient treated with radiotherapy plus ipilimumab. Source of these receptors: a human donor with non-small cell lung cancer that progressed on radiotherapy plus ipilimumab.

This sequence joins TRBV5-1 and TRBJ2-5; the D gene could be TRBD1 or TRBD2 (5 bases each). The germline CDR1 and CDR2 sequences are SGHRS and YFSETQ. The CDR3 is made up of 15 amino acids. Trimming left V 0 bases short and J 4 bases short, with 13 bases between. The CDR3 coding sequence is TGCGCCAGCAGCTTGGGAGGGGCTAAAGGAGAGACCCAGTACTTC. This encodes CASSLGGAKGETQYF.

DNA of the CDR3: TGTGCCAGCAGCTTAGATCAGAACACCGGGGAGCTGTTTTTT. It translates to CASSLDQNTGELFF. This chain links TRBV7-9 with TRBJ2-2, with D unclear. Germline V lookup: CDR1 SEHNR, CDR2 FQNEAQ (reference sequence). The CDR3 covers 14 residues. Between the trimmed V and J ends, which lost 1 base and 1 base, there was a span of 4 bases.

The chain has TRBV2 and TRBJ2-7; 7 nucleotides match TRBD1. The CDR3 contains 15 residues. CDR1 and CDR2 (germline): SNHLY, FYNNEI. V lost 6 bases to trimming and J lost 4 bases; unmatched junction nucleotides: 12. CDR3 DNA sequence: TGTGCCAGCAGCGAGCGTAGGGGGCGCGGGTACGAGCAGTACTTC. This codes for CASSERRGRGYEQYF.

A single count supports this clone. The germline gene is not matched at one end of the junction; a read error may be the cause. The gene calls are TRBV6-5 and TRBJ2-5, with 7 bases lining up with TRBD1. The CDR3 has 14 residues. CDR1 MNHEY and CDR2 SVGAGI come from the germline V gene. The CDR3 DNA sequence: TGTGCCAGCAGCCTGGGGACAGTCCAAGGGACCCAGTACTTC. Translating it yields CASSLGTVQGTQYF.

V is TRBV1 and J is TRBJ2-5; the table gives TRBD1 as D, unverified against the DNA. TRBV1 is a documented pseudogene. The CDR3 contains 16 residues. In DNA form, the CDR3 reads TGCACCAGCAGCCTCTGCGACAGGGGGCTTCAAGAGACCCAGTACTTC. It is translated as CTSSLCDRGLQETQYF.

The chain joins TRBV15 to TRBJ2-7; 8 bases match TRBD2. From germline, CDR1 is LNHNV and CDR2 YYDKDF (reference sequence). Losses at the gene ends were 0 bases for V and 1 base for J; bases not matched to a gene: 8. The CDR3 has 17 residues. This CDR3 is CATSRDIGAGGSYEQYF. The CDR3 DNA sequence: TGTGCCACCAGCAGAGATATAGGCGCGGGAGGTTCCTACGAGCAGTACTTC.

The V and J genes are TRBV6-5 and TRBJ1-1; D perhaps matches TRBD1 (6 bases). CDR3 length equals 13 residues. The germline V gene has CDR1 MNHEY and CDR2 SVGAGI. Trimming removed 5 bases from V and 4 bases from J, with 11 bases in between. The chain's CDR3 is CASSQGGGTEAFF. CDR3 nucleotide sequence: TGTGCCAGCAGTCAAGGGGGAGGCACTGAAGCTTTCTTT.

The V gene is TRBV9, the J gene TRBJ2-7; D remains ambiguous. V lost 4 bases and J lost 2, with 16 bases in between. Germline CDR1 is SGDLS and CDR2 is YYNGEE. This CDR3 comprises 15 residues. In DNA form, the CDR3 reads TGTGCCAGCAGCCCCACGAGAGGACGGGCCTACGAGCAGTACTTC. Amino acids: CASSPTRGRAYEQYF.

V is TRBV2 and J is TRBJ2-1, with 11 bases that match TRBD2. Trimming removed 5 bases from V and 13 bases from J; junction bases left unmatched: 4. Germline assignment: CDR1 SNHLY and CDR2 FYNNEI. The CDR3 loop spans 12 amino acids. The CDR3 DNA follows: TGTGCCAGCAGTCATAGCGGGAGGGAACAGTTCTTC. The encoded protein is CASSHSGREQFF. Looking up the rest from reference TRBV2 and TRBJ2-1 gives the full variable domain: EPEVTQTPSHQVTQMGQEVILRCVPISNHLYFYWYRQILGQKVEFLVSFYNNEISEKSEIFDDQFSVERPDGSNFTLKIRSTKLEDSAMYFCASSHSGREQFFGPGTRLTVL.

The J gene is TRBJ2-7, the V gene TRBV6-1; D possibly corresponds to TRBD2 (5 bases). There are 14 residues in the CDR3. The germline V gene has CDR1 MNHNS and CDR2 SASEGT. V was clipped by 7 bases and J by 3 bases, with 16 bases between them. The CDR3 DNA follows: TGTGCCAGCACATCTGAGGGTACTAGCTACGAGCAGTACTTC. Translating it yields CASTSEGTSYEQYF.

The J gene is TRBJ2-1, the V gene TRBV2, with D perhaps TRBD2 (5 bases). In germline, CDR1 is SNHLY, CDR2 FYNNEI. CDR3 size: 11 residues. Trimming pared 7 bases from V and 8 bases from J, leaving 9 bases between. The CDR3 sequence: CASTPDYEQFF. The CDR3 nucleotides read TGTGCCAGCACCCCGGACTATGAGCAGTTCTTC.

The chain joins TRBV7-2 to TRBJ2-1, with 12 bases matching TRBD2. The germline gives CDR1 SGHTA, CDR2 FQGNSA. The CDR3 loop spans 16 amino acids. Trimming took 5 bases from V and 15 from J; bases not matched to a gene: 17. CDR3: CASSPSGLAGGPVRFF. CDR3 bases: TGTGCCAGCAGCCCATCTGGCCTAGCGGGAGGGCCGGTTCGGTTCTTC.

The V and J genes are TRBV19 and TRBJ1-1, with D maybe TRBD1 (6 bases). V was shortened by 4 bases and J by 1 base, with 10 bases between the two germline ends. Germline CDR1 reads LNHDA; CDR2 reads SQIVND (reference sequence). The CDR3 runs to 14 residues. The CDR3 reads CASSRRGGNTEAFF. The CDR3, as DNA: TGTGCCAGTAGTAGAAGGGGGGGGAACACTGAAGCTTTCTTT.

The chain carries TRBV15 and TRBJ1-1; D is undetermined. The CDR3 sequence is 15 residues long. In germline, CDR1 is LNHNV, CDR2 YYDKDF (reference sequence). V was pared by 4 bases and J by 4 bases, with 16 bases between. The CDR3 region has the DNA TGTGCCACCAGCAAGCTGGTAGGCGGGTTCACTGAAGCTTTCTTT. Translated, it gives CATSKLVGGFTEAFF.

The CDR3 sequence: CASSLRGGRDEQYF. The DNA for the CDR3 is TGTGCCAGCAGCTTAAGGGGCGGGAGGGACGAGCAGTACTTC. The rearrangement uses TRBV7-3 and TRBJ2-7, with 9 positions matching TRBD2. Losses at the gene ends were 1 base for V and 5 bases for J; bases not matched to a gene: 3. Germline lookup yields CDR1 SGHTA and CDR2 FQGTGA. This CDR3 is 14 amino acids long.

The chain recombines TRBV10-3 with TRBJ2-2; D is unresolved. Trimming took 3 bases from V and 4 from J, leaving 0 bases between them. Germline V lookup: CDR1 ENHRY, CDR2 SYGVKD. CDR3 length: 11 residues. CDR3 region: CAISDTGELFF. CDR3 bases: TGTGCCATCAGTGACACCGGGGAGCTGTTTTTT.

The chain carries TRBV4-1 and TRBJ2-1, with D perhaps assigned TRBD1 or TRBD2 (5 bases each). The CDR3 runs to 18 residues. The germline V gene has CDR1 MGHRA and CDR2 YSYEKL. Trimming stripped 0 bases from V and 3 bases from J, with 18 bases between. The CDR3 spells CASSQDLEGSYHYNEQFF. DNA of the CDR3: TGCGCCAGCAGCCAAGATCTCGAGGGGTCCTACCACTACAATGAGCAGTTCTTC.

The gene calls are TRBV30 and TRBJ2-2; D gene uncertain. V shed 0 bases and J shed 0 bases, with 11 bases lying between them. CDR3 length equals 16 residues. Germline CDR1 is GTSNPN and CDR2 is SVGIG (reference sequence). This CDR3 reads CAWSVRGETNTGELFF. In nucleotides, the CDR3 is TGTGCCTGGAGTGTACGTGGGGAAACGAACACCGGGGAGCTGTTTTTT.

The chain employs TRBV5-6 and TRBJ1-4; 8 bases map to TRBD1. V lost 3 bases to trimming and J lost 6 bases; unmatched junction nucleotides: 10. The germline CDR1 and CDR2 sequences are SGHDT and YYEEEE. CDR3 length: 16 amino acids. CDR3 in amino acids: CASSWRQGNKDEKLFF. DNA for the CDR3: TGTGCCAGCAGCTGGCGACAGGGGAACAAAGATGAAAAACTGTTTTTT. Combining the CDR3 with reference TRBV5-6 and TRBJ1-4 gives the whole variable domain DAGVTQSPTHLIKTRGQQVTLRCSPKSGHDTVSWYQQALGQGPQFIFQYYEEEERQRGNFPDRFSGHQFPNYSSELNVNALLLGDSALYLCASSWRQGNKDEKLFFGSGTQLSVL.

The chain is built from TRBV5-1 and TRBJ2-7; 9 bases map to TRBD1. This CDR3 has 14 residues. V gave up 2 bases and J gave up 2 bases; unmatched junction bases: 2. CDR1 is SGHRS, CDR2 YFSETQ, per germline. For the CDR3, the DNA is TGCGCCAGCAGCTTTCGACAGGGGGCCTACGAGCAGTACTTC. Encoded protein: CASSFRQGAYEQYF.

The chain has TRBV9 and TRBJ2-3; D unresolved. The CDR3 contains 11 residues. The V end was cut by 3 bases, the J end by 7 bases, with 6 bases between. The germline V gene encodes CDR1 SGDLS and CDR2 YYNGEE. CDR3 nucleotides: TGTGCCAGCAGCGCCTCCAATACGCAGTATTTT. The encoded protein is CASSASNTQYF.

This chain links TRBV18 with TRBJ1-1; unclear D gene. There are 15 residues in the CDR3. V lost 4 bases and J 1 base, leaving 13 bases between the germline ends. In germline, CDR1 is KGHSH, CDR2 LQKENI. The CDR3 loop is CASSHPPAGNTEAFF. CDR3 DNA: TGTGCCAGCTCACACCCACCGGCGGGGAACACTGAAGCTTTCTTT.

V and J are TRBV18 and TRBJ1-2, with D possibly being TRBD1 (6 bases). This CDR3 has 14 residues. V was cut by 3 bases and J by 6 bases, with 14 bases left in between. Germline V CDR1 and CDR2: KGHSH, LQKENI. CDR3 DNA sequence: TGTGCCAGCTCACCTTTGGACAGTTCAGATGGCTACACCTTC. Amino acids: CASSPLDSSDGYTF.

The gene calls are TRBV6-6 and TRBJ1-5; TRBD1 is a possible D gene (5 bases). Germline V gene lookup returns CDR1 MNHNY and CDR2 SVGAGI (reference sequence). The V and J ends lost 6 bases and 5 bases respectively, with 14 bases between them. CDR3 size: 14 residues. CDR3 residues: CASSWDSGHQPQHF. DNA of the CDR3: TGTGCCAGCAGCTGGGACTCCGGCCATCAGCCCCAGCATTTT.